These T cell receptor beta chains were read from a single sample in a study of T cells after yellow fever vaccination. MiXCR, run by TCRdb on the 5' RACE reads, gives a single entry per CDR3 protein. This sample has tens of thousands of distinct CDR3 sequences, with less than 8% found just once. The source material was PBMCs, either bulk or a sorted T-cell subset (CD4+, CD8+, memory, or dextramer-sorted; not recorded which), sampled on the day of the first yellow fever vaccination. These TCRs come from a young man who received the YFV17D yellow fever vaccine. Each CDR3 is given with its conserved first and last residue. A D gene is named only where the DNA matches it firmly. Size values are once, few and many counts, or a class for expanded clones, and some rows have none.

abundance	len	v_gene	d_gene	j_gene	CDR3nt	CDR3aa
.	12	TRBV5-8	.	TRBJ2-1	TGTGCCAGCAGCTTACTTCTATCCGGAGCGTTCTTC	CASSLLLSGAFF
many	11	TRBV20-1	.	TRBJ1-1	TGCAGTGCTAGCAGGAACACTGAAGCTTTCTTT	CSASRNTEAFF
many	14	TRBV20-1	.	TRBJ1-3	TGCAGTGCTAGTAGGTTTTCCTCTGGAAACACCATATATTTT	CSASRFSSGNTIYF
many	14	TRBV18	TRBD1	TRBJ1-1	TGTGCCAGCTCACCCCAGGGGGCTAGCACTGAAGCTTTCTTT	CASSPQGASTEAFF
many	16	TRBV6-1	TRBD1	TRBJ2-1	TGTGCCAGCAGCAAGGGGACAGGGGGCCTCTACAATGAGCAGTTCTTC	CASSKGTGGLYNEQFF
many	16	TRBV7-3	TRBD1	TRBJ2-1	TGTGCCAGCAGCACCGCCGGGACAGGGTCCTACAATGAGCAGTTCTTC	CASSTAGTGSYNEQFF
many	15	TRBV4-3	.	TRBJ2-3	TGCGCCAGCAGCCCAGAACGAGGGGGCACAGATACGCAGTATTTT	CASSPERGGTDTQYF
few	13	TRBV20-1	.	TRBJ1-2	TGCAGTGCTAGAGACTGGGGGAGGGATGGCTACACCTTC	CSARDWGRDGYTF
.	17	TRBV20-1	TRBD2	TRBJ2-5	TGCTGTGCTAGCACTAGCGGGGGGCCCTTACCCTTGGAGACCCAGTACTTC	CCASTSGGPLPLETQYF
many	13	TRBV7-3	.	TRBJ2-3	TGTGCCAGCAGCTTATACCGGGACGGAACGCAGTATTTT	CASSLYRDGTQYF
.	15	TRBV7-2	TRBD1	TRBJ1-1	TGTGCCAGCAGCTTGACAGGGACTCTGAACACTGAAGCTTTCTTT	CASSLTGTLNTEAFF
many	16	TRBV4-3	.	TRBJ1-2	TGCGCCAGCAGTCAAGTCCTAATGGGGGCGAGCTATGGCTACACCTTC	CASSQVLMGASYGYTF
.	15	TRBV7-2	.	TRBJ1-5	TGTGCCAGCAGCTACTCGGGATATAGCAATCAGCCCCAGCATTTT	CASSYSGYSNQPQHF
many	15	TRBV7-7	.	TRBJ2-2	TGTGCTAGCAGCCGGGACCCACAGGGCGCCGGGGAGCTGTTTTTT	CASSRDPQGAGELFF
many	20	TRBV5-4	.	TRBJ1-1	TGTGCCAGCAGCGACGGACGACTGGGACGGAGAAATAGTCTGAACACTGAAGCTTTCTTT	CASSDGRLGRRNSLNTEAFF
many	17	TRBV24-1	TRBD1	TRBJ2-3	TGTGCCACCAGTGATTTGCGGGGGACAGGGGGCACAGATACGCAGTATTTT	CATSDLRGTGGTDTQYF
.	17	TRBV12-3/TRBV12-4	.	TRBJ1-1	TGTGCCAGCAGTTTAGCCTGGGCCAGCCGGATGAACTCTGAAGCTTTCTTT	CASSLAWASRMNSEAFF
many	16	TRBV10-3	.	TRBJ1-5	TGTGCCATCAGTGAGTCTGGAGAGTATAGCAATCAGCCCCAGCATTTT	CAISESGEYSNQPQHF
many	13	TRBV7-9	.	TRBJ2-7	TGTGCCAGCAGCCGTGGGACTTCCTACGAGCAGTACTTC	CASSRGTSYEQYF
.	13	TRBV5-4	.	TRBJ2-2	TGTGCCAGCAGCTTGGACCGGTCCGGGGAGCTGTTTTTT	CASSLDRSGELFF
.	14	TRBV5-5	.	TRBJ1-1	TGTGCCAGCAGCTCCCGAGGACTGAACACTGAAGCTTTCTTT	CASSSRGLNTEAFF
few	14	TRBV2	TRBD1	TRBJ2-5	TGTGCCAGCAGTCCGGGACAGGGGAGGGAGACCCAGTACTTC	CASSPGQGRETQYF
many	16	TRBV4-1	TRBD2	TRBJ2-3	TGCGCCAGCAGCCAAGAAGCGGGGGGCTACGCAGATACGCAGTATTTT	CASSQEAGGYADTQYF
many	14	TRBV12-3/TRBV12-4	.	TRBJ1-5	TGTGCCTCCTCGGGGGGTTGGAACAATCAGCCCCAGCATTTT	CASSGGWNNQPQHF
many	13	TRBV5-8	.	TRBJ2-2	TGTGCCAGCAGCGCGGGGCTGGCCGGGGAGCTGTTTTTT	CASSAGLAGELFF
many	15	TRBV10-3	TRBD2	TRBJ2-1	TGTGCCATCAGTGAACTAGCGGCAGCCTACAATGAGCAGTTCTTC	CAISELAAAYNEQFF
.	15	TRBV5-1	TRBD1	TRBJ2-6	TGCGCCAGCAGCTGGACAGGCGCTGGGGCCAACGTCCTGACTTTC	CASSWTGAGANVLTF
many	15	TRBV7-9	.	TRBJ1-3	TGTGCCAGCAGAAAACAGGGTTACTCTGGAAACACCATATATTTT	CASRKQGYSGNTIYF
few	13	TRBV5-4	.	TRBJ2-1	TGTGCCAGCAGCACCACGAAGGACAATGAGCAGTTCTTC	CASSTTKDNEQFF
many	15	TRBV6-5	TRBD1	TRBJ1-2	TGTGCCAGCAGTTATTCCGGGACAGGCTGGGCGGGCTACACCTTC	CASSYSGTGWAGYTF
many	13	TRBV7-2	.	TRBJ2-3	TGTGCCAGCAGCTTGGGTCCGACAGATACGCAGTATTTT	CASSLGPTDTQYF
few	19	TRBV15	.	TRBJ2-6	TGTGCCACCAGCAGAGATCTAAACGTAGGGCGATCTGGGGCCAACGTCCTGACTTTC	CATSRDLNVGRSGANVLTF
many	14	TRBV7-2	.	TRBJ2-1	TGTGCCAGCAGCTTAGTTGGCTCCTACAATGAGCAGTTCTTC	CASSLVGSYNEQFF
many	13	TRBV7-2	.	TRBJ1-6	TGTGCCAGCAGCTTGCGGACAGCCTCACCCCTCCACTTT	CASSLRTASPLHF
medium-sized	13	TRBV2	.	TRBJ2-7	TGTGCCAGCGGCGGGACATTCTCCTACGAGCAGTACTTC	CASGGTFSYEQYF
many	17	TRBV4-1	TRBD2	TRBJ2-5	TGCGCCAGCAGCCACCCCCGGAGCGGGGGAATCCAAGAGACCCAGTACTTC	CASSHPRSGGIQETQYF